This T cell receptor beta chain was sequenced in a study of blood T cell repertoires in COVID-19. Here immunoSEQ multiplex PCR was the method, and the copy in TCRdb shows in-frame clones only, minus some. Among hundreds of thousands of clones listed, roughly 88% were seen once. Trimming cost V 5 bases and J 6 bases; bases outside gene matches: 6. This CDR3 is built from 14 residues. Germline CDR1 is LNHDA and CDR2 is SQIVND (reference sequence). Sequencing input: PBMCs or T cells enriched from blood (not recorded which). V is TRBV19 and J is TRBJ1-1; 10 bases fit TRBD1. This sequence originates from a young man who had recovered from COVID-19. The CDR3 spells CASSLRDRGSEAFF. The DNA for the CDR3 is TGTGCCAGTAGTCTGAGGGACAGGGGCTCTGAAGCTTTCTTT.